What follows are 19 T cell receptor beta chains derived from one specimen sequenced in a study of blood T cells in healthy people across ages. Together with a sample-barcoded 5' primer, a J-beta primer mix was included in a second PCR lasting about 6 to 11 cycles. TCRdb itself ran the 5' RACE reads through MiXCR, one entry per CDR3 protein. The sample shows 700,000 to 850,000 distinct CDR3 sequences, around 36% of them seen only once. The sample taken for sequencing was blood. Receptors originate from a man younger than 30 in good health.

This clonotype has more than one count but fewer than ten. The genes are TRBV20-1 and TRBJ2-1; 7 positions agree with TRBD2. The CDR3 extends over 15 amino acids. The J segment lost 3 bases and the V segment lost 6 bases, leaving 11 bases of the junction unmatched. The V gene's germline CDR1 is DFQATT and CDR2 SNEGSKA (reference sequence). The CDR3 is CSAIKREKLYNEQFF. CDR3 DNA sequence: TGCAGTGCCATAAAGCGGGAAAAACTCTACAATGAGCAGTTCTTC.

This clonotype was seen only a few times. The V call is TRBV6-5, the J call TRBJ1-1, with TRBD1 matching 8 bases. The CDR3 is 13 amino acids. From germline, CDR1 is MNHEY and CDR2 SVGAGI. With 2 bases clipped from V and 4 bases from J, the junction kept 0 bases outside the gene matches. The CDR3 loop reads CASSYDRGTEAFF. The CDR3 nucleotides are TGTGCCAGCAGTTACGACAGGGGCACTGAAGCTTTCTTT.

In this sample, this clonotype turned up a few times. V is TRBV7-8 and J is TRBJ2-1, with D perhaps assigned TRBD1 or TRBD2 (5 bases each). The CDR3 extends over 17 amino acids. Germline CDR1 reads SGHVS; CDR2 reads FQNEAQ. V gave up 4 bases and J gave up 0 bases, with 16 bases separating them. The CDR3 sequence is CASSSEGTVSSYNEQFF. The CDR3 nucleotides read TGTGCCAGCAGCTCCGAGGGGACGGTGAGCTCCTACAATGAGCAGTTCTTC. The full variable domain, completed using reference TRBV7-8 and TRBJ2-1, is GAGVSQSPRYKVAKRGQDVALRCDPISGHVSLFWYQQALGQGPEFLTYFQNEAQLDKSGLPSDRFFAERPEGSVSTLKIQRTQQEDSAVYLCASSSEGTVSSYNEQFFGPGTRLTVL.

The sample holds one count of this clonotype. The chain carries TRBV4-2 and TRBJ2-7; unclear D gene. Gene TRBJ2-5 matches the end of the DNA better, so the J call may be wrong. The CDR3 totals 14 residues. Germline V lookup: CDR1 LGHNA, CDR2 YNFKEQ. The CDR3: CASSQAPGQETQYF. The CDR3 DNA sequence: TGTGCCAGCAGCCAAGCCCCGGGCCAGGAGACCCAGTACTTC.

The chain recombines TRBV6-6 with TRBJ1-1, with D possibly TRBD1 on 5 matching bases. This CDR3 has 13 amino acids. Germline V gene sequence: CDR1 MNHNY, CDR2 SVGAGI (reference sequence). The ends were cut back, 6 bases at V and 7 bases at J, with 15 bases in the middle. CDR3 protein: CASRNQGFGEAFF. CDR3 in DNA: TGTGCCAGCAGAAATCAGGGCTTCGGTGAAGCTTTCTTT.

Of note for this clonotype: A read error may explain this, as a much larger clone is one base away. The rearrangement links TRBV20-1 to TRBJ2-5, with 10 nucleotides matching TRBD2. V gave up 8 bases and J gave up 11 bases; unmatched junction bases: 20. In germline, CDR1 is DFQATT, CDR2 SNEGSKA (reference sequence). CDR3 size: 15 residues. The CDR3 loop reads CSRPGLAGGVNEQYF. As DNA, the CDR3 is TGCAGTCGGCCAGGTTTAGCGGGGGGCGTTAATGAGCAGTACTTC.

In its sample, this clonotype was seen a few times. The gene calls are TRBV20-1 and TRBJ2-1; 10 bases align to TRBD2. Trimming cost V 4 bases and J 3 bases; bases outside gene matches: 6. Looked up from germline, CDR1 is DFQATT and CDR2 is SNEGSKA (reference sequence). This CDR3 spans 15 amino acids. The CDR3 DNA reads TGCAGTGCTACTAGCGGGGGATCTGACTACAATGAGCAGTTCTTC. Translating it yields CSATSGGSDYNEQFF.

This clonotype was found a few times. The chain has TRBV12-3 or TRBV12-4 and TRBJ1-2; the D is unclear. The CDR3 is 12 residues long. V was trimmed by 6 bases and J by 4 bases, leaving 9 bases between them. CDR3 sequence: CASSPKLYGYTF. The CDR3 nucleotides are TGTGCCAGCAGCCCGAAGCTCTATGGCTACACCTTC.

V gene TRBV19 combines with J gene TRBJ1-5; a weak D match, TRBD1 (5 bases). V was clipped by 7 bases and J by 7 bases, with 14 bases between them. Germline lookup yields CDR1 LNHDA and CDR2 SQIVND (reference sequence). The CDR3 runs to 13 residues. The DNA for the CDR3 is TGTGCCAGTACCCCGGGGGGTTTCCAGCCCCAGCATTTT. Amino acids: CASTPGGFQPQHF.

The CDR3 DNA reads as TGTGCCAGCAGCCCCAGCGGGGGAGACAACGAGCAGTACTTC. Protein sequence: CASSPSGGDNEQYF. The V call is TRBV7-9, the J call TRBJ2-5, with 8 bases identical to TRBD2. Judging by the DNA end, TRBJ2-7 fits better; the J call may be wrong. CDR3 length equals 14 residues. The germline V gene encodes CDR1 SEHNR and CDR2 FQNEAQ (reference sequence).

This clonotype appeared many times. This sequence joins TRBV5-1 and TRBJ2-3; 8 bases line up with TRBD1. V was pared by 1 base and J by 6 bases, with 7 bases of the junction left unmatched. This CDR3 contains 15 residues. Germline CDR1 reads SGHRS; CDR2 reads YFSETQ. CDR3 nucleotides: TGCGCCAGCAGCTTGCCTCAGGGGGCAGCGGATACGCAGTATTTT. Amino acids: CASSLPQGAADTQYF.

V gene TRBV6-1 combines with J gene TRBJ2-7; D is possibly TRBD1 or TRBD2 (5 bases each). Deletions cut 2 bases from V and 5 bases from J, with 16 bases between. Germline values: CDR1 MNHNS, CDR2 SASEGT. CDR3 length equals 15 residues. The CDR3 reads CASSESGRPHDEQYF. CDR3 bases: TGTGCCAGCAGTGAATCGGGACGGCCCCACGACGAGCAGTACTTC.

This clonotype was detected a few times. The CDR3 bases are TGTGCCATCAGTGAGTCTATGGGCGGGGAATCTAACGAGCAGTACTTC. Translation gives CAISESMGGESNEQYF. The chain uses TRBV10-3 and TRBJ2-7, with a weak D call TRBD2 (6 bases). Germline loops: CDR1 ENHRY, CDR2 SYGVKD. The CDR3 runs 16 residues. Trimming shortened V by 0 bases and J by 5 bases, and 17 bases separated the two germline ends.

This clonotype turned up a few times. The genes are TRBV20-1 and TRBJ1-2, with TRBD1 identical over 7 bases. V trimming: 0 bases; J trimming: 8 bases; junction bases outside the gene matches: 12. The CDR3 contains 15 residues. Germline values: CDR1 DFQATT, CDR2 SNEGSKA (reference sequence). CDR3 sequence (DNA): TGCAGTGCTAGAGATGGACAGGCGGGCCGTGCGGGCTACACCTTC. It codes for CSARDGQAGRAGYTF.

This clonotype was detected ten times or more. The rearrangement uses TRBV12-3 or TRBV12-4 and TRBJ1-5, with TRBD1 as a possible D gene (5 bases). The CDR3 is made up of 17 amino acids. The V and J ends lost 2 bases and 0 bases respectively, with 14 bases between them. CDR3 loop: CASSLLAGSYSNQPQHF. In DNA form, the CDR3 reads TGTGCCAGCAGTTTATTGGCAGGGAGTTATAGCAATCAGCCCCAGCATTTT.

The genes are TRBV15 and TRBJ2-5; 8 bases fit TRBD2. The germline V gene has CDR1 LNHNV and CDR2 YYDKDF (reference sequence). This CDR3 has 13 residues. V lost 1 base to trimming and J lost 11 bases; unmatched junction nucleotides: 6. In DNA form, the CDR3 reads TGTGCCACCAGCAGAGGCAACAAGCGGGAGCAGTACTTC. It translates to CATSRGNKREQYF.

This chain uses TRBV10-3 with TRBJ2-5; D is perhaps TRBD2 (7 bases). The CDR3 covers 14 residues. Trimming left V 6 bases short and J 11 bases short, with 22 bases between. Germline V gene data show CDR1 as ENHRY and CDR2 as SYGVKD. The CDR3 coding sequence is TGTGCCATCAGCCTGGGGGGGCCGTCCAATGAGCAGTACTTC. Its protein is CAISLGGPSNEQYF.

There are a few counts of this clonotype. The V call is TRBV12-3 or TRBV12-4, the J call TRBJ1-2; no clear D. V was trimmed by 6 bases and J by 3 bases, leaving 11 bases between them. The CDR3 sequence is 13 residues long. Written as DNA, the CDR3 is TGTGCCAGCAGCTTTTCCGGGCACTATGGCTACACCTTC. Its translation is CASSFSGHYGYTF.

The genes are TRBV5-1 and TRBJ2-2; maybe TRBD1 (5 bases). Germline V gene sequence: CDR1 SGHRS, CDR2 YFSETQ. The CDR3 runs 14 residues. The V and J ends lost 4 bases and 1 base respectively, with 8 bases between them. The CDR3 region has the DNA TGCGCCAGCAGCAAGACAGAGAACACCGGGGAGCTGTTTTTT. As protein: CASSKTENTGELFF.